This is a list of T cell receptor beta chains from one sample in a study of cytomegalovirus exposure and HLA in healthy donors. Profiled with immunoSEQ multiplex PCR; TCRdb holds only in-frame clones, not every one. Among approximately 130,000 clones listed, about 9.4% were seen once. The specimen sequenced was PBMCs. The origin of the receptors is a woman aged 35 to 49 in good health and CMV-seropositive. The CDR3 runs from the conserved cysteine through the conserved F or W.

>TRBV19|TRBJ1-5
CASSWTGGNQPQHF
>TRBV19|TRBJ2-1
CASRLGPPGQGNHEQFF
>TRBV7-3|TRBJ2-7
CASSPTGTKDYEQYF
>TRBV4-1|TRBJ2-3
CASSPHSRGTDTQYF
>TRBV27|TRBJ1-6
CASSFSMTGMVSPLHF
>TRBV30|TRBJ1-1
CAWSLDTRNTEAFF
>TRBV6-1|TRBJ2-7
CASSHGGGDTFEQYF
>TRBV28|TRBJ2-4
CASLPGTRAKNIQYF
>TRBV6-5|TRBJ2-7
CASSYSLGVSYEQYF
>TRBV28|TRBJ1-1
CASSLTGGTEAFF
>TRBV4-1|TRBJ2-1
CASSQDPTTSGGPVNEQFF
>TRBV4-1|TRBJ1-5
CASSQGQHSNQPQHF
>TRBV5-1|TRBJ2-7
CASSTPDRARYEQYF
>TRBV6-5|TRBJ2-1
CACSGGPTEQFF
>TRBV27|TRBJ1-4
CASSARRGNEKLFF
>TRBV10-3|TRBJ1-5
CAISPDRDSYQPQHF
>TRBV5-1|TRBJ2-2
CASSLGQNTGELFF